The clone carrying this TCR beta chain was detected a few times. Its antigen is not known. This entry is derived from a study of shared clonotypes between healthy human individuals. Points from the study as a whole: Depth was large, yet rarefaction showed that sorted-subset sequencing was incomplete. Across four donors, naive CD4 shared roughly 5%, naive CD8 over 3%, memory CD4 roughly 2.1%, memory CD8 over 0.3%. All-four-donor shared clonotypes had higher generation probabilities than non-shared clonotypes did.

The method was immunoSEQ multiplex PCR; TCRdb's version includes in-frame clones alone and lacks a portion of them. The sample holds 1 million to 1.2 million clones; 70% to 80% are singletons and the top ten take 0.89%. This receptor was taken from a man in his late teens or twenties in good health. Some clones in this sample may be carry-over from other donors' samples. The material sequenced was memory CD4+ T cells from PBMCs. The subset is: CD45RA-negative fraction.

The CDR3 DNA reads as TGTGCCAGCAGTTTGGGCCTGGGAGGAAACACCATATATTTT. Translation: CASSLGLGGNTIYF. V is TRBV27 and J is TRBJ1-3, with unresolved D. Trimming took off 3 bases at V and 4 bases at J, with 10 bases between the two ends. Germline V gene lookup returns CDR1 MNHEY and CDR2 SMNVEV (reference sequence). This CDR3 comprises 14 residues.